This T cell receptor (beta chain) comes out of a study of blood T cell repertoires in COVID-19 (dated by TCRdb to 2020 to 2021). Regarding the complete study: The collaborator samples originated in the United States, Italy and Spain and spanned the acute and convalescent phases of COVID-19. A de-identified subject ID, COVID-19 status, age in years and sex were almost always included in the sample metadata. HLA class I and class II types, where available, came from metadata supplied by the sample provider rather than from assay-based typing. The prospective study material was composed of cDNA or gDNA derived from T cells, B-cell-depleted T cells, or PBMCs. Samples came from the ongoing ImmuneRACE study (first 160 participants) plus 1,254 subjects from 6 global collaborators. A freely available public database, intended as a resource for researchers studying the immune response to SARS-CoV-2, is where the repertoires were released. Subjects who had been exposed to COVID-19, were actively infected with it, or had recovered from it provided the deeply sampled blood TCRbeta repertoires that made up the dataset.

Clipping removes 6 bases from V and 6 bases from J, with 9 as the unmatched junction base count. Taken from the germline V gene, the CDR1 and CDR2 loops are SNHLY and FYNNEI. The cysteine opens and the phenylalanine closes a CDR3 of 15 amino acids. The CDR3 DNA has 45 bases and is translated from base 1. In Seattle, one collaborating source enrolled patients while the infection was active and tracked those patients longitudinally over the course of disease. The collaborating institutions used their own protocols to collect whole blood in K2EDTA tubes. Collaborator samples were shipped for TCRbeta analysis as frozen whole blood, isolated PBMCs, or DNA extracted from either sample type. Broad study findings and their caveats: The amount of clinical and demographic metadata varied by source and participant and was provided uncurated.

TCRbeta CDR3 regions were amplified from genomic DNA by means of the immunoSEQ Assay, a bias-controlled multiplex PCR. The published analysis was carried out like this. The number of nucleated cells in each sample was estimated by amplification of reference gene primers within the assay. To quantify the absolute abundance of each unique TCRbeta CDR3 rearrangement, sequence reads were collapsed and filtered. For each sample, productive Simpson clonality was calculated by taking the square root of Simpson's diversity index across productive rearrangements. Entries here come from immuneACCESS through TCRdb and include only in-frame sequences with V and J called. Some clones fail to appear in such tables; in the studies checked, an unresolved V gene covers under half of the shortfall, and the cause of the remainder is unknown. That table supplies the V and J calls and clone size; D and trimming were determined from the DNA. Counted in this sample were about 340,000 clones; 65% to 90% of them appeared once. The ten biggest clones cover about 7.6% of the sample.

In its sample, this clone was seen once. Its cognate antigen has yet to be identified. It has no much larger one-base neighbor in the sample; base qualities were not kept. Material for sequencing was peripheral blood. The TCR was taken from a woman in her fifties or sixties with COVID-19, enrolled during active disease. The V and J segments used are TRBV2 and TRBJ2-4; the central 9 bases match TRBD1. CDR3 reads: CASRALRDRVNIQYF. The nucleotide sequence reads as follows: TGTGCCAGCAGGGCCCTGAGGGACAGGGTAAACATTCAGTACTTC. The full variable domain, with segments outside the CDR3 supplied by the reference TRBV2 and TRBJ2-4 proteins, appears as EPEVTQTPSHQVTQMGQEVILRCVPISNHLYFYWYRQILGQKVEFLVSFYNNEISEKSEIFDDQFSVERPDGSNFTLKIRSTKLEDSAMYFCASRALRDRVNIQYFGAGTRLSVL.